This entry lists 29 T cell receptor beta chains sequenced from one sample in a study of response to subunit inactivated influenza vaccine. TCRdb itself ran the RT-PCR reads through MiXCR, one entry per CDR3 protein. The sample carries 600,000 to 850,000 distinct CDR3 sequences, approximately 15% recorded once. The material was PBMCs from blood, obtained 14 to 15 days before vaccination. The receptors derive from a man aged 45-65 years who received an inactivated influenza vaccine.

With regard to this clonotype: The junction does not match germline at one end; this may be a read error. V gene TRBV5-1 combines with J gene TRBJ2-5; D is possibly TRBD1 or TRBD2 (5 bases each). The germline CDR1 and CDR2 sequences are SGHRS and YFSETQ. CDR3 length equals 14 residues. CDR3 DNA sequence: TGCGCCAGCAGCATAGCCAGGGTAGGGGAGACCCACTACTTC. This encodes CASSIARVGETHYF.

This rearrangement joins TRBV6-2 or TRBV6-3 to TRBJ2-7; D unresolved. The CDR3 length is 11 residues. Trimming removed 7 bases at V and 7 bases at J, with 11 bases between. CDR1 is MNHEY, CDR2 SVGEGT, per germline. CDR3 nucleotide sequence: TGTGCCAGCAACCTCCCGGGTGAGCAGTACTTC. Translation: CASNLPGEQYF.

J is TRBJ2-3 and V is TRBV28, with TRBD2 as a possible D gene (5 bases). V was pared by 1 base and J by 12 bases, with 11 bases between. Germline-derived CDR1 and CDR2 are MDHEN and SYDVKM. The CDR3 totals 12 residues. The DNA for the CDR3 is TGTGCCAGCAGTTTATATCAGACTACACAGTATTTT. Translating it yields CASSLYQTTQYF.

This clonotype was observed a handful of times. The CDR3 loop is CASGPGQGTGNTIYF. CDR3 bases: TGCGCCAGCGGCCCGGGACAGGGAACTGGAAACACCATATATTTT. The chain carries TRBV5-1 and TRBJ1-3; TRBD1 agrees at 9 bases. Looked up from germline, CDR1 is SGHRS and CDR2 is YFSETQ. The CDR3 consists of 15 residues. Germline trimming cut 7 bases from V and 2 bases from J; bases unmatched to any gene: 7.

This clonotype was detected only a few times. The J gene is TRBJ2-2, the V gene TRBV7-9; D might be TRBD1 or TRBD2, each matching 5 bases. The CDR3 length is 16 residues. CDR1 SEHNR and CDR2 FQNEAQ come from the germline V gene (reference sequence). V gave up 2 bases and J gave up 2 bases, with 12 bases separating them. CDR3 in DNA: TGTGCCAGCAGCTTATTCCAGGGAGCCAACACCGGGGAGCTGTTTTTT. This gives the protein CASSLFQGANTGELFF.

This clonotype was counted between two and nine times. The chain uses TRBV5-1 and TRBJ1-1, with unresolved D. CDR1 and CDR2 (germline): SGHRS, YFSETQ. Between the trimmed V and J ends, which lost 0 bases and 8 bases, there was a span of 11 bases. The CDR3 spans 13 residues. In DNA form, the CDR3 reads TGCGCCAGCAGCTTGGAGCCAACCACAGAAGCTTTCTTT. Translation: CASSLEPTTEAFF.

CDR3 bases: TGTGCCAGCAGCTCTTCCGGGGGCAGGGCGCAGCCCCAGCATTTT. Translating gives CASSSSGGRAQPQHF. The chain uses TRBV9 and TRBJ1-5; maybe TRBD1 (6 bases). V was shortened by 4 bases and J by 7 bases, with 18 bases between the two germline ends. The germline V gene has CDR1 SGDLS and CDR2 YYNGEE. This CDR3 comprises 15 residues.

A word on this clonotype: Its ends do not fully match the called genes, so a read error is possible. The genes are TRBV11-2 and TRBJ2-1, with unresolved D. Germline-derived CDR1 and CDR2 are SGHAT and FQNNGV. This CDR3 spans 14 amino acids. CDR3 DNA: TGTGCCAGCAGCTTAGCGGGCTCCTACAGTGAGCAGTTCTTC. Amino acids: CASSLAGSYSEQFF.

This clonotype was picked up a small number of times. The rearrangement uses TRBV20-1 and TRBJ2-2; TRBD1 is a possible D gene (5 bases). This CDR3 comprises 15 residues. Per germline, CDR1 DFQATT and CDR2 SNEGSKA (reference sequence). V lost 0 bases to trimming and J lost 6 bases, with 14 bases between them. The CDR3 sequence: CSARDRLRAAGELFF. The CDR3 DNA is TGCAGTGCTAGAGATCGCCTCAGGGCAGCCGGGGAGCTGTTTTTT.

This CDR3 reads CASSQVTGRGEQFF. CDR3 DNA: TGCGCCAGCAGCCAAGTAACCGGTAGAGGTGAGCAGTTCTTC. The chain couples TRBV4-1 to TRBJ2-1; D gene uncertain. This CDR3 has 14 amino acids. V was clipped by 1 base and J by 9 bases, with 13 bases between them. CDR1 and CDR2 from the germline V gene are MGHRA and YSYEKL.

The chain has TRBV29-1 and TRBJ2-6, with TRBD2 matching 8 bases. The V gene end was trimmed by 5 bases and the J gene end by 0 bases; junction bases not matched to a gene: 21. Germline assignment: CDR1 SQVTM and CDR2 ANQGSEA. CDR3 length equals 21 residues. CDR3 sequence (DNA): TGCAGCGTTCGGGCGGGGGGTAAGGTTCAGATGCAGTTCTCTGGGGCCAACGTCCTGACTTTC. It yields the protein CSVRAGGKVQMQFSGANVLTF.

J is TRBJ2-5 and V is TRBV6-5, with 8 positions matching TRBD1. The trim removed 0 bases at V and 4 bases at J, leaving 4 bases unmatched. CDR3 length equals 15 residues. Germline values: CDR1 MNHEY, CDR2 SVGAGI. CDR3 protein: CASSYSGTGIETQYF. CDR3 DNA sequence: TGTGCCAGCAGTTACTCAGGGACAGGAATAGAGACCCAGTACTTC.

This clonotype was picked up a small number of times. The chain combines TRBV20-1 with TRBJ2-3, with 10 bases identical to TRBD2. Unmatched junction bases numbered 3, after V lost 3 bases and J lost 0 bases. Germline CDR1 and CDR2: DFQATT and SNEGSKA (reference sequence). The CDR3 spans 15 residues. The CDR3 reads CSARGTSASTDTQYF. CDR3 nucleotide sequence: TGCAGTGCTAGGGGGACTAGCGCTAGCACAGATACGCAGTATTTT.

The CDR3 nucleotides are TGTGCCACTACACGACAGATGAACACTGAAGCTTTCTTT. Translation gives CATTRQMNTEAFF. V and J are TRBV12-3 or TRBV12-4 and TRBJ1-1; possible D gene TRBD1, 5 bases. V shed 10 bases and J shed 0 bases, with 12 bases lying between them. The CDR3 extends over 13 amino acids.

This chain links TRBV6-1 with TRBJ2-7, with 9 positions matching TRBD1. Germline V gene data show CDR1 as MNHNS and CDR2 as SASEGT. The CDR3 has 14 amino acids. J gave up 6 bases and V 6 bases, and 9 bases lay outside the gene matches. CDR3 region: CASRGTGPYGEQYF. CDR3 coding DNA: TGTGCCAGCAGGGGGACAGGGCCGTATGGCGAGCAGTACTTC.

The chain links TRBV10-3 to TRBJ2-1; 10 bases are shared with TRBD2. The CDR3 spans 16 residues. J was trimmed by 7 bases and V by 4 bases; bases with no gene match: 10. Germline V gives CDR1 ENHRY, CDR2 SYGVKD. CDR3 sequence reads: CAISVRVAGGRNEQFF. In DNA, the CDR3 is TGTGCCATCAGTGTTCGGGTAGCGGGAGGTAGGAATGAGCAGTTCTTC.

This clonotype was found a few times. This chain joins TRBV28 and TRBJ1-1; maybe TRBD1 (5 bases). The V gene lost 2 bases and the J gene lost 0 bases, with 16 bases spanning the gap. CDR3 length: 17 residues. Germline V gene data show CDR1 as MDHEN and CDR2 as SYDVKM. CDR3 DNA: TGTGCCAGCAGTTTACCCGCAGGGAGGGGAGTGAACACTGAAGCTTTCTTT. Its translation is CASSLPAGRGVNTEAFF.

This clonotype was seen at least ten times. The rearrangement joins TRBV2 to TRBJ1-5; no reliable D call. In germline, CDR1 is SNHLY, CDR2 FYNNEI. The CDR3 runs to 13 residues. V shed 8 bases and J shed 1 base, with 9 bases lying between them. The CDR3 is CASVGTSNQPQHF. The CDR3 coding sequence is TGTGCCAGCGTAGGAACAAGCAATCAGCCCCAGCATTTT.

This sequence joins TRBV7-2 and TRBJ1-5; no clear D. V gave up 2 bases and J gave up 7 bases, with 12 bases separating them. Per germline, CDR1 SGHTA and CDR2 FQGNSA. This CDR3 spans 14 amino acids. CDR3 sequence: CASSLIKVGQPQHF. In DNA form, the CDR3 reads TGTGCCAGCAGCTTAATTAAGGTTGGCCAGCCCCAGCATTTT.

This clonotype was observed a handful of times. The chain recombines TRBV3-1 with TRBJ2-7; the D gene could be TRBD1 or TRBD2 (5 bases each). V was clipped by 1 base and J by 5 bases, with 18 bases between them. Germline assignment: CDR1 LGHDT and CDR2 YNNKEL (reference sequence). CDR3 size: 16 residues. For the CDR3, the DNA is TGTGCCAGCAGCCAAGTTCCGGGACCTCAAAACAACGAGCAGTACTTC. Encoded protein: CASSQVPGPQNNEQYF.

This clonotype was seen only a few times. The chain couples TRBV11-2 to TRBJ2-1, with unresolved D. V shed 5 bases and J shed 4 bases, with 15 bases lying between them. Per the germline V gene, CDR1 is SGHAT and CDR2 is FQNNGV. The CDR3 has 15 amino acids. Here the CDR3 DNA reads TGTGCCAGCAGCAGGCTCCGAGATTGGTACAATGAGCAGTTCTTC. Encoded protein: CASSRLRDWYNEQFF. The complete variable domain, with remaining parts taken from reference TRBV11-2 and TRBJ2-1, reads EAGVAQSPRYKIIEKRQSVAFWCNPISGHATLYWYQQILGQGPKLLIQFQNNGVVDDSQLPKDRFSAERLKGVDSTLKIQPAKLEDSAVYLCASSRLRDWYNEQFFGPGTRLTVL.

The genes are TRBV12-3 or TRBV12-4 and TRBJ1-5, with 9 bases that match TRBD1. The V and J ends lost 5 bases and 4 bases, in that order; junction bases with no gene match: 6. The CDR3 runs 15 residues. Here the CDR3 reads CASSPSGQGNQPQHF. The CDR3 DNA is TGTGCCAGCAGTCCAAGCGGACAGGGGAATCAGCCCCAGCATTTT.

The chain joins TRBV5-1 to TRBJ2-1; D gene uncertain. The germline V gene has CDR1 SGHRS and CDR2 YFSETQ. The CDR3 runs 14 residues. The V end was cut by 2 bases, the J end by 6 bases, with 12 bases between. The DNA for the CDR3 is TGCGCCAGCAGCTTTGGGGAATCAGTCAATGAGCAGTTCTTC. The encoded protein is CASSFGESVNEQFF.

This clonotype was found many times. The chain carries TRBV10-3 and TRBJ2-3, with 8 bases aligning to TRBD1. Germline V gives CDR1 ENHRY, CDR2 SYGVKD. J gave up 6 bases and V 6 bases, and 5 bases lay outside the gene matches. This CDR3 region has 13 residues. The CDR3 DNA reads TGTGCCATCAGGGGGACAGGAGGGGATACGCAGTATTTT. Protein: CAIRGTGGDTQYF.

The V gene is TRBV24-1, the J gene TRBJ2-1, with 8 bases identical to TRBD2. The J segment lost 9 bases and the V segment lost 7 bases, leaving 4 bases of the junction unmatched. Germline values: CDR1 KGHDR, CDR2 SFDVKD. This CDR3 spans 12 amino acids. The CDR3: CATSAGGTEQFF. In nucleotides, the CDR3 is TGTGCCACCAGCGCGGGGGGAACTGAGCAGTTCTTC.

This clonotype occurred a few times. J is TRBJ2-2 and V is TRBV30; D not resolved. V lost 8 bases to trimming and J lost 8 bases, with 15 bases between them. Per germline, CDR1 GTSNPN and CDR2 SVGIG (reference sequence). The CDR3 consists of 12 residues. The DNA for the CDR3 is TGTGCCCGAAGACTGCCCGGAGGGGAGCTGTTTTTT. Protein product: CARRLPGGELFF. Using reference TRBV30 and TRBJ2-2 for the parts outside the CDR3, the full variable domain is SQTIHQWPATLVQPVGSPLSLECTVEGTSNPNLYWYRQAAGRGLQLLFYSVGIGQISSEVPQNLSASRPQDRQFILSSKKLLLSDSGFYLCARRLPGGELFFGEGSRLTVL.

The V call is TRBV20-1, the J call TRBJ2-7; D ambiguous. Germline V gene sequence: CDR1 DFQATT, CDR2 SNEGSKA (reference sequence). Trimming cost V 3 bases and J 2 bases, with 8 bases left between them. The CDR3 spans 12 residues. This chain's CDR3 is CSARDPTYEQYF. The CDR3 coding sequence is TGCAGTGCTAGGGACCCGACCTACGAGCAGTACTTC.

This clonotype was recorded at least ten times. The V gene is TRBV28, the J gene TRBJ2-2; 11 bases fit TRBD2. CDR1 and CDR2 (germline): MDHEN, SYDVKM. Trimming at V came to 6 bases and at J to 5 bases, leaving 5 bases not matched to a gene. This CDR3 contains 15 residues. CDR3 in DNA: TGTGCCAGCAGCCCCACTAGCGGGAGAACCGGGGAGCTGTTTTTT. It yields the protein CASSPTSGRTGELFF.

V gene TRBV12-3 or TRBV12-4 combines with J gene TRBJ2-5; D gene unclear. The CDR3 is 14 residues long. V was trimmed by 2 bases and J by 0 bases, leaving 7 bases between them. CDR3 in DNA: TGTGCCAGCAGTTTAACCGCTGACCAAGAGACCCAGTACTTC. Its translation is CASSLTADQETQYF.